The clone carrying this T cell receptor (beta chain) was observed a few times. Antigen unknown. CDR3 regions of TCR beta were amplified from RNA transcripts. The workflow started with a first-round RT-PCR run with HTBI primers and then moved on to a second-round multiplex PCR. TCRdb recomputed calls from the multiplex PCR reads with MiXCR, one row per CDR3 protein. Among 360,000 or so distinct CDR3 sequences listed, 15% to 20% were seen once. The entry originates in a study of Graves' ophthalmopathy and Graves' hyperthyroidism. Whole-study findings and limits: For separating ophthalmopathy from stable hyperthyroidism, a 13-signature model gave 85% to 90% sensitivity and around 80% specificity.

If patients had other autoimmune diseases, uncontrolled infections, pregnancy or lactation, they were excluded. The source is a young woman with Graves' ophthalmopathy. The sequenced sample was peripheral blood.

The CDR3 is CAWSVLAGGYQDTQYF. The CDR3 DNA follows: TGTGCCTGGAGTGTACTTGCGGGAGGGTATCAAGATACGCAGTATTTT. This chain links TRBV30 with TRBJ2-3, with 9 bases matching TRBD2. V was clipped by 0 bases and J by 5 bases; unmatched bases: 9. Germline CDR1 and CDR2: GTSNPN and SVGIG (reference sequence). The CDR3 has 16 amino acids.